What follows is one T cell receptor beta chain and its context. The data were obtained in a study of cytotoxic CD8 clonotypes in ibrutinib-treated CLL. Study at large: Responses: about 25 partial, 2 complete; after median around 70 months, about 15 stayed remitted, about twelve progressed.

Target depth was 1 in 200,000 to 1 in 1 million T cells, about 10x per clonotype. Sequencing used immunoSEQ multiplex PCR; TCRdb keeps in-frame clones, though not all of them. The repertoire holds tens of thousands of clones, with approximately 60% as singletons. The CDR3 sequence is 15 residues long. The ends were cut back, 0 bases at V and 4 bases at J, with 13 bases in the middle. CDR1 SGDLS and CDR2 YYNGEE come from the germline V gene. V and J are TRBV9 and TRBJ2-5; TRBD2 is a possible D gene (7 bases). This clonotype originated in a human donor with chronic lymphocytic leukemia. Sequencing used PBMCs, obtained after 24 months of ibrutinib treatment. The chain's CDR3 is CASSVVVGGLETQYF. The CDR3 DNA reads TGTGCCAGCAGCGTAGTCGTGGGGGGGCTAGAGACCCAGTACTTC.